The 17 T cell receptor beta chains in this list originate from one sample, sequenced in a study of control samples from healthy donors and cancer patients (TCRdb year 2020). Library prep was done by the immunoSEQ multiplex PCR assay. TCRdb carries this immuneACCESS record with in-frame sequences only. Its versions omit some clonotypes, under half of them owing to an unresolved V gene in the studies checked, with the rest unexplained. For this sample there are 150,000 to 200,000 clones; 85% to 90% appear just once. Together, the top ten hold around 11% of the sample. Input material: blood. These receptor sequences come from a man aged 25-40 years in good health.

This clone was seen a single time. The chain employs TRBV25-1 and TRBJ1-5; 9 nucleotides match TRBD1. This CDR3 has 15 residues. With V trimmed by 3 bases and J by 3 bases, 3 bases remained unmatched. The V gene's germline CDR1 is MGHDK and CDR2 SYGVNS. CDR3 bases: TGTGCCAGCAGTGATGGACAGGGGAACAATCAGCCCCAGCATTTT. As protein: CASSDGQGNNQPQHF.

The chain uses TRBV10-3 and TRBJ1-1, with 7 positions matching TRBD1. The junction had 10 bases not matched to a gene; V was cut back by 9 bases and J by 9 bases. CDR3 size: 12 residues. The germline V gene encodes CDR1 ENHRY and CDR2 SYGVKD. CDR3 residues: CAISTDRVKAFF. The CDR3 region has the DNA TGTGCCATATCGACCGACAGGGTAAAAGCTTTCTTT.

This clone was detected only a few times. The V gene is TRBV14, the J gene TRBJ2-1; D remains unclear. The CDR3 spans 12 residues. Deletions cut 1 base from V and 9 bases from J, with 7 bases between. In germline, CDR1 is SGHDN, CDR2 FVKESK. The CDR3 loop reads CASSQALAEQFF. DNA of the CDR3: TGTGCCAGCAGCCAAGCCCTGGCTGAGCAGTTCTTC.

This clone appeared once. The rearrangement links TRBV28 to TRBJ1-5, with no clear D. The V gene's germline CDR1 is MDHEN and CDR2 SYDVKM. The CDR3 has 15 amino acids. V was trimmed by 2 bases and J by 3 bases, leaving 11 bases between them. The chain's CDR3 is CASSLGTSLNQPQHF. The CDR3 nucleotides are TGTGCCAGCAGTTTAGGTACTTCCCTCAATCAGCCCCAGCATTTT.

For the CDR3, the DNA is TGTGCCACCAGTGATTTGAGGAGCGGGGATTGGCACAATGAGCAGTTCTTC. Its protein product is CATSDLRSGDWHNEQFF. This sequence joins TRBV24-1 and TRBJ2-1, with 7 bases fitting TRBD2. The CDR3 consists of 17 residues. Germline V gene lookup returns CDR1 KGHDR and CDR2 SFDVKD. With V trimmed by 0 bases and J by 5 bases, 9 bases remained unmatched.

The gene calls are TRBV3-1 (or the pseudogene TRBV3-2) and TRBJ2-1, with D possibly TRBD1 on 6 matching bases. Germline CDR1 LGHDT, CDR2 YNNKEL (reference sequence). V was trimmed by 2 bases and J by 12 bases, leaving 14 bases between them. This CDR3 contains 13 residues. The CDR3 region has the DNA TGTGCCAGCAGCCAACAAACAGGGTTGGTGCAGTTCTTC. As protein: CASSQQTGLVQFF.

J is TRBJ2-3 and V is TRBV12-3 or TRBV12-4, with D perhaps TRBD1 (6 bases). Trimming removed 6 bases from V and 6 bases from J, with 13 bases in between. There are 13 residues in the CDR3. CDR3 DNA sequence: TGTGCCAGCAGCCCCGGGACATCTGATACGCAGTATTTT. Residues: CASSPGTSDTQYF.

The CDR3 sequence is CASNRDTGETQYF. The DNA for the CDR3 is TGCGCCAGCAACCGGGACACGGGAGAGACCCAGTACTTC. The chain is built from TRBV5-1 and TRBJ2-5; weak D call: TRBD1 (6 bases). V was cut by 6 bases and J by 4 bases, with 13 bases left in between. The V gene's germline CDR1 is SGHRS and CDR2 YFSETQ. The CDR3 is made up of 13 amino acids.

This chain connects TRBV27 to TRBJ2-7; the match to TRBD1 covers 8 bases. J was trimmed by 3 bases and V by 3 bases; bases with no gene match: 10. The CDR3 sequence is 16 residues long. Germline V lookup: CDR1 MNHEY, CDR2 SMNVEV (reference sequence). CDR3 sequence: CASSFGGGQGFYEQYF. The DNA of the CDR3 is TGTGCCAGCAGTTTTGGGGGCGGACAGGGCTTCTACGAGCAGTACTTC.

The rearrangement uses TRBV19 and TRBJ1-5; D remains unclear. Germline V CDR1 and CDR2: LNHDA, SQIVND (reference sequence). The CDR3 extends over 14 amino acids. Trimming stripped 3 bases from V and 11 bases from J, with 17 bases between. CDR3 loop: CASSMGHLTGAQHF. The CDR3 nucleotides read TGTGCCAGTAGTATGGGCCACTTAACGGGAGCCCAGCATTTT.

The chain combines TRBV11-2 with TRBJ1-1; no definite D call. This CDR3 region has 14 residues. Germline values: CDR1 SGHAT, CDR2 FQNNGV. Trimming pared 4 bases from V and 4 bases from J, leaving 13 bases between. The CDR3 DNA is TGTGCCAGCAGCTGGGCGGAGGAGGGCACTGAAGCTTTCTTT. As protein: CASSWAEEGTEAFF.

A single count supports this clone. This chain joins TRBV6-5 and TRBJ1-1; D is possibly TRBD1 (6 bases). This CDR3 has 14 amino acids. V was cut by 6 bases and J by 7 bases, with 18 bases left in between. Germline CDR1 is MNHEY and CDR2 is SVGAGI. CDR3 in amino acids: CASSDQGRGDEAFF. The CDR3 coding sequence is TGTGCCAGCAGCGACCAGGGGAGGGGTGATGAAGCTTTCTTT.

The chain is built from TRBV28 and TRBJ1-5; the D is unclear. The germline gives CDR1 MDHEN, CDR2 SYDVKM. CDR3 length equals 15 residues. V lost 3 bases to trimming and J lost 1 base, with 10 bases between them. CDR3 residues: CASSLTGASNQPQHF. The CDR3 DNA reads as TGTGCCAGCAGTTTGACGGGCGCCAGCAATCAGCCCCAGCATTTT. Combining the CDR3 with reference TRBV28 and TRBJ1-5 gives the whole variable domain DVKVTQSSRYLVKRTGEKVFLECVQDMDHENMFWYRQDPGLGLRLIYFSYDVKMKEKGDIPEGYSVSREKKERFSLILESASTNQTSMYLCASSLTGASNQPQHFGDGTRLSIL.

The chain combines TRBV7-3 with TRBJ2-2; D ambiguous. Germline CDR1 SGHTA, CDR2 FQGTGA. The CDR3 spans 14 residues. V gave up 1 base and J gave up 6 bases, with 9 bases separating them. CDR3 amino acids: CASSLNLPAGELFF. The CDR3 DNA reads TGTGCCAGCAGCTTAAATCTGCCAGCCGGGGAGCTGTTTTTT.

The rearrangement uses TRBV18 and TRBJ1-2; D perhaps matches TRBD1 (6 bases). CDR1 KGHSH and CDR2 LQKENI come from the germline V gene. This CDR3 comprises 13 residues. V lost 5 bases to trimming and J lost 0 bases, with 7 bases between them. The CDR3 coding sequence is TGTGCCAGCTCAAGGGGGGCTAACTATGGCTACACCTTC. Translation gives CASSRGANYGYTF.

The chain has TRBV6-6 and TRBJ1-4, with no clear D. CDR1 is MNHNY, CDR2 SVGAGI, per germline (reference sequence). This CDR3 has 16 residues. Trimming took 3 bases from V and 3 from J, leaving 14 bases between them. The CDR3: CASSYGNSISNEKLFF. In nucleotides, the CDR3 is TGTGCCAGCAGTTATGGTAACAGTATCTCTAATGAAAAACTGTTTTTT.

The V gene is TRBV14, the J gene TRBJ1-1; D ambiguous. This CDR3 has 13 residues. Trimming stripped 1 base from V and 5 bases from J, with 8 bases between. From germline, CDR1 is SGHDN and CDR2 FVKESK. The CDR3 loop reads CASSQVVRTEAFF. DNA for the CDR3: TGTGCCAGCAGCCAAGTGGTACGGACTGAAGCTTTCTTT.